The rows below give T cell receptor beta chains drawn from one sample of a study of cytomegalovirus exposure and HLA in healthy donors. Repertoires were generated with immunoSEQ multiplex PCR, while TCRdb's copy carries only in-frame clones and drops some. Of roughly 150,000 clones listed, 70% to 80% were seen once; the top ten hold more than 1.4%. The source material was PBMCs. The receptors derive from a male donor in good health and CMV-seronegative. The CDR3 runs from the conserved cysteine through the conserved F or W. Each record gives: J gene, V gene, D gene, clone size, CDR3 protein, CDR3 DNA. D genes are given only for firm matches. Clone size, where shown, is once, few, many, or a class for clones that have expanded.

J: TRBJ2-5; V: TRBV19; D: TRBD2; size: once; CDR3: CASSIGTSRRETQYF; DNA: TGTGCCAGTAGTATTGGGACTAGCAGACGGGAGACCCAGTACTTC
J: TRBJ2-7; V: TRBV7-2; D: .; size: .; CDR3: CASSFFGGYNEQYF; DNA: TGTGCCAGCAGCTTCTTTGGGGGCTACAACGAGCAGTACTTC
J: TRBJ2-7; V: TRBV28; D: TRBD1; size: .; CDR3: CASSLPGTGIYEQYF; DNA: TGTGCCAGCAGTTTACCCGGGACAGGGATCTACGAGCAGTACTTC
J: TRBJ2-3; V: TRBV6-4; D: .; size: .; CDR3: CASSVFGGLTDTQYF; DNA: TGTGCCAGCAGTGTCTTCGGGGGGCTTACAGATACGCAGTATTTT
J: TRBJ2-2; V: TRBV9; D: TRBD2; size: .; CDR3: CASSVGLAGARTGELFF; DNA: TGTGCCAGCAGCGTGGGACTAGCGGGAGCTCGGACCGGGGAGCTGTTTTTT
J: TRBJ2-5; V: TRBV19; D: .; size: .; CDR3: CASSFQGVETQYF; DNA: TGTGCCAGTAGCTTCCAGGGTGTCGAGACCCAGTACTTC
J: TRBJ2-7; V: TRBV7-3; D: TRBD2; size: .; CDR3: CASSLYGGRNNEQYF; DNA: TGTGCCAGCAGCTTATACGGCGGGAGAAATAACGAGCAGTACTTC
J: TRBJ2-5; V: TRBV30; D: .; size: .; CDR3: CAWTGDQETQYF; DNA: TGTGCCTGGACCGGGGACCAAGAGACCCAGTACTTC
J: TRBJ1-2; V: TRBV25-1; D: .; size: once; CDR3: CASSESEGRNYGYTF; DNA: TGTGCCAGCAGTGAATCCGAGGGCCGAAACTATGGCTACACCTTC
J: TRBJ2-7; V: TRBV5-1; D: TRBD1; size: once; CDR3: CASSLRGLGEQYF; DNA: TGCGCCAGCAGCTTGAGGGGGCTCGGCGAGCAGTACTTC
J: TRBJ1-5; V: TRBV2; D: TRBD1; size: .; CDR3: CASSEKRGGGNQPQHF; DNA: TGTGCCAGCAGTGAAAAGAGAGGGGGCGGCAATCAGCCCCAGCATTTT
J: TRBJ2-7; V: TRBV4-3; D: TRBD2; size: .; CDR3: CASSQGLAEEQYF; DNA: TGCGCCAGCAGCCAAGGACTAGCGGAAGAGCAGTACTTC
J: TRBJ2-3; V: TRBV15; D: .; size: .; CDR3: CATSRDRGSADTQYF; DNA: TGTGCCACCAGCAGAGATCGTGGGAGTGCAGATACGCAGTATTTT
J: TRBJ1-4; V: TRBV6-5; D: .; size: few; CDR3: CASSYSVAVNEKLFF; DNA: TGTGCCAGCAGTTACTCTGTAGCCGTCAATGAAAAACTGTTTTTT
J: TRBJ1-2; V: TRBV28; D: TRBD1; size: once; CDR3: CASSFPQNRGHGYTF; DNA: TGTGCCAGCAGTTTCCCGCAAAACAGGGGTCATGGCTACACCTTC
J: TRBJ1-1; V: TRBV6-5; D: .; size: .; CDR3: CASGGAGWGTEAFF; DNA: TGTGCCAGCGGAGGGGCGGGGTGGGGCACTGAAGCTTTCTTT
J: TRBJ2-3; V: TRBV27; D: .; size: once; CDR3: CASPTYTDTQYF; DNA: TGTGCCAGTCCTACCTACACAGATACGCAGTATTTT
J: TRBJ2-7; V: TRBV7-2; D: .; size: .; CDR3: CASSIAGGTYEQYF; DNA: TGTGCCAGCAGCATAGCCGGGGGTACCTACGAGCAGTACTTC
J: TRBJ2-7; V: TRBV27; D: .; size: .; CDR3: CASSLSQASYEQYF; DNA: TGTGCCAGCAGTTTATCTCAGGCGTCCTACGAGCAGTACTTC
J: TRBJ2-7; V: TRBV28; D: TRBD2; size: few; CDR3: CASSDTLAGASYEQYF; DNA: TGTGCCAGCAGTGACACCTTAGCGGGAGCGTCCTACGAGCAGTACTTC
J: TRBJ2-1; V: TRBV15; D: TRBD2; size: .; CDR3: CATSRETSYNNEQFF; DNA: TGTGCCACCAGCAGAGAGACTAGCTATAACAATGAGCAGTTCTTC
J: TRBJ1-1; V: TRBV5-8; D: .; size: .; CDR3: CASRSLAGANTEAFF; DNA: TGTGCCAGCAGATCCCTGGCGGGGGCCAACACTGAAGCTTTCTTT
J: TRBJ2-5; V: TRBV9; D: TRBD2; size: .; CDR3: CASSVGLLAGDQETQYF; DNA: TGTGCCAGCAGCGTAGGTTTACTAGCGGGAGACCAAGAGACCCAGTACTTC
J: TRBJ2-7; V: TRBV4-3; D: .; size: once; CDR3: CASSQVGGSYEQYF; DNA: TGCGCCAGCAGCCAAGTTGGCGGCTCCTACGAGCAGTACTTC
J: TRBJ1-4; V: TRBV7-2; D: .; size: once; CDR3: CASSPEGGLGEKLFF; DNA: TGTGCCAGCAGCCCAGAGGGGGGGCTAGGTGAAAAACTGTTTTTT
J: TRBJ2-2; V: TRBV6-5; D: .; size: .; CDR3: CASSYYSSRNTGELFF; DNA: TGTGCCAGCAGTTACTACTCATCTCGGAACACCGGGGAGCTGTTTTTT
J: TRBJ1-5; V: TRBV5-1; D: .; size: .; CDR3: CASRVNSNQPQHF; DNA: TGCGCCTCCCGGGTAAATAGCAATCAGCCCCAGCATTTT
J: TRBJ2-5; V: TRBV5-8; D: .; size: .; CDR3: CASSFFGAQQYF; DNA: TGTGCCAGCAGCTTCTTTGGGGCGCAGCAGTACTTC
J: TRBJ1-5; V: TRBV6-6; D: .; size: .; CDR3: CASSPPGGKTNQPQHF; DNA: TGTGCCAGCAGCCCCCCGGGTGGAAAGACTAATCAGCCCCAGCATTTT
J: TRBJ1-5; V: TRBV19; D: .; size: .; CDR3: CASSIAGQPQHF; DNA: TGTGCCAGTAGTATAGCAGGTCAGCCCCAGCATTTT
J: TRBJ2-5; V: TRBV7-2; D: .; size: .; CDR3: CASSPQRETQYF; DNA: TGTGCCAGCAGCCCCCAACGGGAGACCCAGTACTTC
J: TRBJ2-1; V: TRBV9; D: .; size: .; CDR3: CASSVIQGNTEQFF; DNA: TGTGCCAGCAGCGTAATTCAGGGAAATACTGAGCAGTTCTTC
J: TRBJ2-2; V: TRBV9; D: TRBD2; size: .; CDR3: CASSVGAGAGELFF; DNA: TGTGCCAGCAGCGTAGGTGCGGGAGCCGGGGAGCTGTTTTTT
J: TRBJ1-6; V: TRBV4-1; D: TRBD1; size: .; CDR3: CASSHADRDSSYNSPLHF; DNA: TGCGCCAGCAGCCATGCCGACCGGGACAGCTCCTATAATTCACCCCTCCACTTT
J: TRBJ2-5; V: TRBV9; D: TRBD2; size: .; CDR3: CASSVGAGGQGETQYF; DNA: TGTGCCAGCAGCGTGGGAGCGGGGGGGCAGGGAGAGACCCAGTACTTC
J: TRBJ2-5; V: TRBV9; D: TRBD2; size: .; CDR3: CASSVGVAGGPVGETQYF; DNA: TGTGCCAGCAGCGTAGGGGTAGCGGGAGGGCCAGTGGGGGAGACCCAGTACTTC
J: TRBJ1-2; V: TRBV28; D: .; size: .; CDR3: CASRGFVHGYTF; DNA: TGTGCCAGCCGCGGATTCGTCCATGGCTACACCTTC
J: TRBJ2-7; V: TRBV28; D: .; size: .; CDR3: CASSSPTKSDYEQYF; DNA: TGTGCCAGCAGTTCCCCGACTAAGTCCGACTACGAGCAGTACTTC
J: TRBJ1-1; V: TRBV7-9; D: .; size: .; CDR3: CASSPQGDTEAFF; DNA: TGTGCCAGCAGCCCACAAGGAGACACTGAAGCTTTCTTT
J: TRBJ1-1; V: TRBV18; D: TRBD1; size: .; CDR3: CASSRNTGENTEAFF; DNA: TGTGCCAGCTCACGCAATACAGGGGAGAACACTGAAGCTTTCTTT
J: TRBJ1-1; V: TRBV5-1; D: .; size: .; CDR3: CASSLLGTQAFF; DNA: TGCGCCAGCAGCTTGTTGGGGACTCAAGCTTTCTTT
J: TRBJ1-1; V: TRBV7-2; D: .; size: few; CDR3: CASSFNRRGSTEAFF; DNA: TGTGCCAGCAGCTTTAACAGAAGGGGTAGCACTGAAGCTTTCTTT
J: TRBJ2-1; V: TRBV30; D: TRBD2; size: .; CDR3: CAWETGTSENNEQFF; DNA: TGTGCCTGGGAGACGGGGACTAGCGAGAACAATGAGCAGTTCTTC
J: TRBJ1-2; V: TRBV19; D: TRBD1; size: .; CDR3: CASSMGQARGYTF; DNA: TGTGCCAGTAGTATGGGACAGGCTCGGGGCTACACCTTC